These 25 T cell receptor beta chains were sequenced from one sample in a study of OX40 agonist ivuxolimab in advanced cancers. Assay used: immunoSEQ multiplex PCR; TCRdb lists only in-frame clones, some missing. The top ten clones hold over 2.5% of a sample with roughly 53,000 clones, approximately 80% of them seen once. The input for sequencing was CD4+ or CD8+ T cells sorted from blood, taken in a trial of the OX40 agonist ivuxolimab. Receptors were obtained from an adult with an advanced solid tumor such as melanoma, head and neck, liver or kidney cancer.

V is TRBV7-6 and J is TRBJ2-1, with 8 nucleotides matching TRBD2. With V trimmed by 5 bases and J by 5 bases, 8 bases remained unmatched. Germline V gives CDR1 SGHVS, CDR2 FNYEAQ. This CDR3 is 15 amino acids long. The CDR3 region is CASSVSGSINNEQFF. Here the CDR3 DNA reads TGTGCCAGCAGCGTCAGCGGGAGTATAAACAATGAGCAGTTCTTC.

The chain has TRBV7-9 and TRBJ1-2, with TRBD1 matching over 9 bases. Looked up from germline, CDR1 is SEHNR and CDR2 is FQNEAQ (reference sequence). V shed 0 bases and J 5 bases; nucleotides not matched to a gene: 1. The CDR3 is 14 amino acids. The CDR3 reads CASSLAGTGYGYTF. In DNA, the CDR3 is TGTGCCAGCAGCTTAGCGGGGACAGGGTATGGCTACACCTTC.

This CDR3 is CAWRRGATNEKLFF. CDR3 DNA sequence: TGTGCCTGGAGGAGAGGGGCAACTAATGAAAAACTGTTTTTT. The rearrangement links TRBV30 to TRBJ1-4, with D tentatively TRBD1 (5 bases). Germline lookup yields CDR1 GTSNPN and CDR2 SVGIG (reference sequence). Trimming took off 3 bases at V and 0 bases at J, with 8 bases between the two ends. The CDR3 runs to 14 residues.

The V and J genes are TRBV5-4 and TRBJ2-7, with D perhaps TRBD2 (6 bases). The CDR3 covers 15 residues. Germline V gene lookup returns CDR1 SGHNT and CDR2 YYREEE (reference sequence). V shed 0 bases and J shed 2 bases, with 12 bases lying between them. The CDR3 DNA sequence: TGTGCCAGCAGCTTGGAGGACTGGGGGGCCTACGAGCAGTACTTC. Translated: CASSLEDWGAYEQYF.

This rearrangement joins TRBV19 to TRBJ1-5; no clear D. The CDR3 contains 15 residues. Looked up from germline, CDR1 is LNHDA and CDR2 is SQIVND (reference sequence). Trimming took off 6 bases at V and 2 bases at J, with 14 bases between the two ends. DNA of the CDR3: TGTGCCAGTAGCCCCGGCATTGGGGGCAATCAGCCCCAGCATTTT. Translated: CASSPGIGGNQPQHF.

The genes are TRBV11-3 and TRBJ2-3, with 7 bases aligning to TRBD1. The CDR3 is 18 amino acids. Germline trimming cut 1 base from V and 2 bases from J; bases unmatched to any gene: 12. Germline V gives CDR1 SGHNT, CDR2 YENEEA. The DNA for the CDR3 is TGTGCCAGCAGCTTAGGAGGGGGCAGAGGTTTTAACACAGATACGCAGTATTTT. It encodes CASSLGGGRGFNTDTQYF.

The chain recombines TRBV11-3 with TRBJ1-1; no clear D. Germline V gives CDR1 SGHNT, CDR2 YENEEA. CDR3 size: 17 residues. V gave up 0 bases and J gave up 3 bases, with 17 bases separating them. The DNA of the CDR3 is TGTGCCAGCAGCTTAGAGGTGGATTTCGGGCCAGACACTGAAGCTTTCTTT. Translated, it gives CASSLEVDFGPDTEAFF.

The chain links TRBV7-2 to TRBJ1-4, with D possibly matching TRBD1 (5 bases). The CDR3 is 14 residues long. Per the germline V gene, CDR1 is SGHTA and CDR2 is FQGNSA. Trimming cost V 5 bases and J 3 bases, with 10 bases left between them. The CDR3 DNA reads TGTGCCAGCAGCGGGACCTGGGCTAATGAAAAACTGTTTTTT. It encodes CASSGTWANEKLFF.

The genes are TRBV5-4 and TRBJ1-6; TRBD1 might be the D (5 bases). This CDR3 contains 18 residues. V lost 0 bases and J lost 0, with 13 bases in between. CDR1 is SGHNT, CDR2 YYREEE, per germline (reference sequence). The DNA for the CDR3 is TGTGCCAGCAGCTTGGGACAGCCTTACAGCTCCTATAATTCACCCCTCCACTTT. Protein product: CASSLGQPYSSYNSPLHF.

V and J are TRBV5-1 and TRBJ2-3; D tentatively reads TRBD1 or TRBD2 (6 bases each). Looked up from germline, CDR1 is SGHRS and CDR2 is YFSETQ. V lost 3 bases and J lost 6, with 14 bases in between. The length of the CDR3 is 14 residues. The CDR3 DNA follows: TGCGCCAGCAGCTCGGGGGCCCCAAGGGATACGCAGTATTTT. Its protein product is CASSSGAPRDTQYF. Full variable domain (rest looked up from reference TRBV5-1 and TRBJ2-3): KAGVTQTPRYLIKTRGQQVTLSCSPISGHRSVSWYQQTPGQGLQFLFEYFSETQRNKGNFPGRFSGRQFSNSRSEMNVSTLELGDSALYLCASSSGAPRDTQYFGPGTRLTVL.

The chain uses TRBV27 and TRBJ1-5, with D possibly matching TRBD1 (6 bases). Germline V gene lookup returns CDR1 MNHEY and CDR2 SMNVEV (reference sequence). Trimming removed 7 bases at V and 2 bases at J, with 21 bases between. This CDR3 has 17 residues. CDR3 sequence: CASTQWGPSFGNQPQHF. The DNA of the CDR3 is TGTGCCAGCACTCAGTGGGGGCCCAGCTTTGGCAATCAGCCCCAGCATTTT.

There are a few counts of this clone. The chain uses TRBV2 and TRBJ1-5; D unclear. The germline gives CDR1 SNHLY, CDR2 FYNNEI. The V gene lost 0 bases and the J gene lost 6 bases, with 9 bases spanning the gap. This CDR3 is built from 14 residues. DNA for the CDR3: TGTGCCAGCAGTGAAGCGCTCTGGGGTCAGCCCCAGCATTTT. Translating it yields CASSEALWGQPQHF.

J is TRBJ2-3 and V is TRBV7-9; a weak D match, TRBD2 (6 bases). Trimming took 5 bases from V and 10 from J, leaving 10 bases between them. The CDR3 loop spans 11 amino acids. Germline values: CDR1 SEHNR, CDR2 FQNEAQ (reference sequence). This CDR3 is CASSTPGAQYF. CDR3 DNA sequence: TGTGCCAGCAGCACACCGGGAGCGCAGTATTTT.

This chain connects TRBV5-1 to TRBJ2-5; the D gene could be TRBD1 or TRBD2 (5 bases each). Trimming removed 6 bases from V and 5 bases from J, with 20 bases in between. The CDR3 covers 15 residues. The germline V gene encodes CDR1 SGHRS and CDR2 YFSETQ. CDR3 region: CASKASLGVRETQYF. In DNA, the CDR3 is TGCGCCAGCAAGGCCTCGCTGGGGGTTCGGGAGACCCAGTACTTC.

The chain is built from TRBV19 and TRBJ1-3; D is unresolved. Germline V gene lookup returns CDR1 LNHDA and CDR2 SQIVND (reference sequence). There are 15 residues in the CDR3. With 4 bases removed from V and 0 bases from J, the gap between germline ends came to 10 bases. The CDR3 bases are TGTGCCAGTAGTACGACACGATTCTCTGGAAACACCATATATTTT. Protein product: CASSTTRFSGNTIYF.

The rearrangement joins TRBV9 to TRBJ1-3; D is uncertain. Germline CDR1 and CDR2: SGDLS and YYNGEE. V dropped 3 bases and J dropped 0 bases, with 10 bases sitting between them. The CDR3 length is 15 residues. Here the CDR3 DNA reads TGTGCCAGCAGCGCCCGACTGTTCTCTGGAAACACCATATATTTT. This encodes CASSARLFSGNTIYF.

This sequence joins TRBV7-2 and TRBJ1-2, with 9 bases matching TRBD1. There are 14 residues in the CDR3. In germline, CDR1 is SGHTA, CDR2 FQGNSA. The ends lost 4 bases at V and 6 bases at J; junction bases unmatched: 6. This chain's CDR3 is CASSSLGQGHGYTF. In DNA form, the CDR3 reads TGTGCCAGCAGCTCGCTGGGACAGGGACATGGCTACACCTTC. The full variable domain, its missing parts supplied by reference TRBV7-2 and TRBJ1-2, is GAGVSQSPSNKVTEKGKDVELRCDPISGHTALYWYRQSLGQGLEFLIYFQGNSAPDKSGLPSDRFSAERTGGSVSTLTIQRTQQEDSAVYLCASSSLGQGHGYTFGSGTRLTVV.

The chain combines TRBV18 with TRBJ2-5; 14 nucleotides align to TRBD2. The J segment lost 0 bases and the V segment lost 0 bases, leaving 12 bases of the junction unmatched. The CDR3 has 21 amino acids. Germline CDR1 and CDR2: KGHSH and LQKENI. The CDR3 bases are TGTGCCAGCTCACCACCTAATGGACTAGCGGGAGGCCGAAAGTACCAAGAGACCCAGTACTTC. The encoded protein is CASSPPNGLAGGRKYQETQYF.

V gene TRBV29-1 combines with J gene TRBJ1-1; 9 bases match TRBD1. This CDR3 comprises 13 residues. From germline, CDR1 is SQVTM and CDR2 ANQGSEA. V was pared by 4 bases and J by 1 base, with 1 base of the junction left unmatched. DNA of the CDR3: TGCAGCGTTGTGGACAGGGGGAACACTGAAGCTTTCTTT. It translates to CSVVDRGNTEAFF.

The chain links TRBV30 to TRBJ1-5; tentatively, D is TRBD1 (5 bases). Trimming removed 1 base at V and 0 bases at J, with 7 bases between. This CDR3 is 14 amino acids long. CDR1 GTSNPN and CDR2 SVGIG come from the germline V gene (reference sequence). The CDR3 sequence: CAWSEGTSNQPQHF. The CDR3 DNA reads TGTGCCTGGAGTGAAGGGACTAGCAATCAGCCCCAGCATTTT.

The rearrangement joins TRBV19 to TRBJ2-5, with 7 bases fitting TRBD2. The CDR3 is 13 amino acids. Germline V gives CDR1 LNHDA, CDR2 SQIVND (reference sequence). With V trimmed by 1 base and J by 4 bases, 0 bases remained unmatched. The CDR3, as DNA: TGTGCCAGTAGTATAGGGGGGGGAGAGACCCAGTACTTC. As protein: CASSIGGGETQYF.

The rearrangement links TRBV6-5 to TRBJ2-1; the D gene is possibly TRBD1 (5 bases). Per germline, CDR1 MNHEY and CDR2 SVGAGI. Trimming removed 5 bases from V and 7 bases from J, with 18 bases in between. The CDR3 sequence is 15 residues long. The CDR3 sequence is CASSLRQLPLNEQFF. The CDR3 region has the DNA TGTGCCAGCAGTCTCCGACAGTTACCTTTGAATGAGCAGTTCTTC.

This clone has just one count. The rearrangement links TRBV7-2 to TRBJ2-1; D is unclear. Germline loops: CDR1 SGHTA, CDR2 FQGNSA. The CDR3 is made up of 12 amino acids. V was pared by 1 base and J by 7 bases, with 5 bases between. CDR3 sequence: CASSLGRNEQFF. The CDR3 region has the DNA TGTGCCAGCAGCTTAGGTAGGAATGAGCAGTTCTTC.

The V gene is TRBV29-1, the J gene TRBJ2-3, with D maybe TRBD1 (5 bases). The germline CDR1 and CDR2 sequences are SQVTM and ANQGSEA. V was trimmed by 5 bases and J by 2 bases, leaving 14 bases between them. There are 14 residues in the CDR3. The CDR3 protein is CSVLRQGFTDTQYF. For the CDR3, the DNA is TGCAGCGTTTTGCGGCAGGGATTCACAGATACGCAGTATTTT.

In DNA form, the CDR3 reads TGTGCCAGCAGCTCCCCCCTGGCCGCGCTGGACTACGAGCAGTACTTC. It encodes CASSSPLAALDYEQYF. The rearrangement uses TRBV11-1 and TRBJ2-7, with no clear D. Trimming shortened V by 4 bases and J by 3 bases, and 19 bases separated the two germline ends. The CDR3 is 16 amino acids. Germline V gives CDR1 SGHAT, CDR2 FQDESV (reference sequence).